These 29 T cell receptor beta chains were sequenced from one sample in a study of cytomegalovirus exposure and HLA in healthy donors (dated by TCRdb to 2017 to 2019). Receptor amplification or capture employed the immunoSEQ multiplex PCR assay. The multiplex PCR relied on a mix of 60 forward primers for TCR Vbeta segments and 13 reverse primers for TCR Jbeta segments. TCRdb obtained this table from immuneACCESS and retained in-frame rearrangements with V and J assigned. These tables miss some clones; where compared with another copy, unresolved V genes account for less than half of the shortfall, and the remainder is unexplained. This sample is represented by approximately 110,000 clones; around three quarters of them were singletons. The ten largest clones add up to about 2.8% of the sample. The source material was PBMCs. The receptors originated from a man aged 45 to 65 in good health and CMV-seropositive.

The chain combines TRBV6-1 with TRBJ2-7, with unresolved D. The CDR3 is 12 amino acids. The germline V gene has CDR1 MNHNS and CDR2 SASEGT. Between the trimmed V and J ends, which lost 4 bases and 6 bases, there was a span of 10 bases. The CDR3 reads CASSGWSIEQYF. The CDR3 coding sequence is TGTGCCAGCAGTGGATGGTCTATCGAGCAGTACTTC.

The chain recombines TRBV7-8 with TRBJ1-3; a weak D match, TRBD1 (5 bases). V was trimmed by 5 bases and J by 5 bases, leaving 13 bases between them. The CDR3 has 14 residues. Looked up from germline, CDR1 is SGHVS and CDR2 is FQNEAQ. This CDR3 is CASSVGAGRNTIYF. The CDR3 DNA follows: TGTGCCAGCAGCGTAGGGGCGGGAAGAAACACCATATATTTT.

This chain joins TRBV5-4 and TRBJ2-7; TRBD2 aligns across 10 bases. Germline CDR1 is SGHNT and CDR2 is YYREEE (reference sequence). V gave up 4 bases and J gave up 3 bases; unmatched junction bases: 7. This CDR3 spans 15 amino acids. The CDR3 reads CASSPGGLADYEQYF. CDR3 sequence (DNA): TGTGCCAGCAGCCCGGGCGGACTAGCGGACTACGAGCAGTACTTC.

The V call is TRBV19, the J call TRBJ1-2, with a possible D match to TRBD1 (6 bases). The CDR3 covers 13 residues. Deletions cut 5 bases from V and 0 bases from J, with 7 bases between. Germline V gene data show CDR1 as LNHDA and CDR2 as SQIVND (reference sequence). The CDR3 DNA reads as TGTGCCAGTAGTGACAGGCCTAACTATGGCTACACCTTC. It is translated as CASSDRPNYGYTF.

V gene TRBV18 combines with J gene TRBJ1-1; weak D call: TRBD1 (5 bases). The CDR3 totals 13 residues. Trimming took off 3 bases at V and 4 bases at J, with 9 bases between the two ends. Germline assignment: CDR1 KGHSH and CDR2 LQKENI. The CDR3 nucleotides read TGTGCCAGCTCACCGCAGGGTAGCACTGAAGCTTTCTTT. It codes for CASSPQGSTEAFF.

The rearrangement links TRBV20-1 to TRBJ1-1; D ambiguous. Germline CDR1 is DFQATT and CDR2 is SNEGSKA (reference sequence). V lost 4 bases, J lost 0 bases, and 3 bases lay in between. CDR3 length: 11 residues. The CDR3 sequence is CSAIVNTEAFF. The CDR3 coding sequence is TGCAGTGCTATAGTGAACACTGAAGCTTTCTTT.

The CDR3 protein is CASSPPGGPSREQYF. Written as DNA, the CDR3 is TGTGCCAGCAGCCCGCCGGGGGGGCCCTCCCGGGAGCAGTACTTC. This chain connects TRBV9 to TRBJ2-7; 8 nucleotides line up with TRBD2. Germline CDR1 is SGDLS and CDR2 is YYNGEE. The CDR3 loop spans 15 amino acids. The V and J ends lost 4 bases and 7 bases, in that order; junction bases with no gene match: 13.

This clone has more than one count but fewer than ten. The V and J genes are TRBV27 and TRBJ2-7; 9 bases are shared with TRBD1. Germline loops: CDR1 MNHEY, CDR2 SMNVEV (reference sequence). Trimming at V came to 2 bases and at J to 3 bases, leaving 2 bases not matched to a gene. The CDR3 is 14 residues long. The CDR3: CASSLGTGSYEQYF. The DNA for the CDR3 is TGTGCCAGCAGTTTAGGGACAGGGAGCTACGAGCAGTACTTC.

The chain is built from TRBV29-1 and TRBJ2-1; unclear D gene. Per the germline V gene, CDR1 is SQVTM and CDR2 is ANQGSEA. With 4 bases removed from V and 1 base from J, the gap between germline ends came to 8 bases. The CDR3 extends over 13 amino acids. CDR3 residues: CSVVFPSYNEQFF. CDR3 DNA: TGCAGCGTTGTATTTCCTTCCTACAATGAGCAGTTCTTC.

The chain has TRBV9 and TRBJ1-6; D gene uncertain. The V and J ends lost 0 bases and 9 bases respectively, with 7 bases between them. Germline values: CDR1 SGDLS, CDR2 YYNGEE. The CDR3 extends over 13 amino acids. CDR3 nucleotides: TGTGCCAGCAGCGTAGAAGCGGGTTCACCCCTCCACTTT. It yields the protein CASSVEAGSPLHF.

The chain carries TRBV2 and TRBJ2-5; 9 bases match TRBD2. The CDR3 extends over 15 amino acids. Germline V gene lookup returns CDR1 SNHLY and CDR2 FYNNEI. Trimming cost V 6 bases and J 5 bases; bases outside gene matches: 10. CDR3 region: CASRRSAGGPETQYF. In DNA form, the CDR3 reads TGTGCCAGCAGGAGGTCGGCGGGAGGGCCGGAGACCCAGTACTTC.

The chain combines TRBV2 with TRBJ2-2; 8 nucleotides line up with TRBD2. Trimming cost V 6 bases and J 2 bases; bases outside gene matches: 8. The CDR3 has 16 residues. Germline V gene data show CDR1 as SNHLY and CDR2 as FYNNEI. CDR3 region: CASSFTSGVNTGELFF. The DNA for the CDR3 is TGTGCCAGCAGCTTCACTAGCGGAGTTAACACCGGGGAGCTGTTTTTT.

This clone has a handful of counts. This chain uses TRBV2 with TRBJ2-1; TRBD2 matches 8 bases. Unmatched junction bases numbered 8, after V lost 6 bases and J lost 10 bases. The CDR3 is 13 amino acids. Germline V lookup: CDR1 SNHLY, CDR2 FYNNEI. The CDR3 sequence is CASRGTRGGEQFF. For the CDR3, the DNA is TGTGCCAGCAGGGGGACGCGCGGGGGGGAGCAGTTCTTC.

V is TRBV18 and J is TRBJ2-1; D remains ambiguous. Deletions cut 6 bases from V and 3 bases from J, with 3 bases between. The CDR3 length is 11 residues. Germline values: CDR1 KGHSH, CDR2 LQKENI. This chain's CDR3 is CASSVYNEQFF. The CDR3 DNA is TGTGCCAGCTCCGTCTACAATGAGCAGTTCTTC.

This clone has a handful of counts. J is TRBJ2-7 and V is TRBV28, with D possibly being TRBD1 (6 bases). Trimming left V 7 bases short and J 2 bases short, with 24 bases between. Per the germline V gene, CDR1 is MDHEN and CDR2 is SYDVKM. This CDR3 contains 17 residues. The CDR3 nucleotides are TGTGCCAGCACACCTCTCAAATTGGGGACACAACCCTACGAGCAGTACTTC. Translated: CASTPLKLGTQPYEQYF.

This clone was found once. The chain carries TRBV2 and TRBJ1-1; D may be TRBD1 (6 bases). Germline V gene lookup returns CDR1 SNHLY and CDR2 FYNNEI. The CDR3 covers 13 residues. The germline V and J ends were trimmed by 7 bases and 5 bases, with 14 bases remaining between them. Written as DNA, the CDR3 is TGTGCCAGCACCGAGGGGGTAGAAACTGAAGCTTTCTTT. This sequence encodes CASTEGVETEAFF.

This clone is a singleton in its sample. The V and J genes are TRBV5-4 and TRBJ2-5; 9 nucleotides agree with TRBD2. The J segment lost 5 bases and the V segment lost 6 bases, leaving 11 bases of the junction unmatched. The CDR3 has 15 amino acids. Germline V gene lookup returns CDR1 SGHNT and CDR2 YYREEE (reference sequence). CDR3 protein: CASTPAGGLVETQYF. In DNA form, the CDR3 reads TGTGCCAGCACCCCGGCGGGGGGGCTTGTGGAGACCCAGTACTTC.

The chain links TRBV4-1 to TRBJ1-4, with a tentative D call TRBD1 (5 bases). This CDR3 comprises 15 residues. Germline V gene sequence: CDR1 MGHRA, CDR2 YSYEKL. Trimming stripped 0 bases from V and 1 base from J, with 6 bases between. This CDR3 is CASSQEDKTNEKLFF. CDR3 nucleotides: TGCGCCAGCAGCCAAGAGGACAAAACTAATGAAAAACTGTTTTTT.

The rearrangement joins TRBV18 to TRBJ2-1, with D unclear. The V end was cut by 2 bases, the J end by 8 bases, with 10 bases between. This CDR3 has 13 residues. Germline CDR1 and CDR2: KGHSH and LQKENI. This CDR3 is CASSPGFGDEQFF. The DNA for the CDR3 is TGTGCCAGCTCACCAGGGTTCGGAGATGAGCAGTTCTTC.

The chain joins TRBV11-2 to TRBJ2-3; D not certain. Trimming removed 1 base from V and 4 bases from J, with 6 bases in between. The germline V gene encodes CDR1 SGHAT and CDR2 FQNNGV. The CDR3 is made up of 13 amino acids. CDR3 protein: CASSLVFPDTQYF. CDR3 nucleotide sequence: TGTGCCAGCAGCTTAGTATTCCCAGATACGCAGTATTTT.

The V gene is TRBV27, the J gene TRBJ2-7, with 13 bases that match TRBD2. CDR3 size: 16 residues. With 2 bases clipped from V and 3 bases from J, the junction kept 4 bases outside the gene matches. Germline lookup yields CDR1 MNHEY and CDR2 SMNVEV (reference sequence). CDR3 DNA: TGTGCCAGCAGTTTACGGACTAGCGGGAGCGGCTACGAGCAGTACTTC. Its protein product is CASSLRTSGSGYEQYF.

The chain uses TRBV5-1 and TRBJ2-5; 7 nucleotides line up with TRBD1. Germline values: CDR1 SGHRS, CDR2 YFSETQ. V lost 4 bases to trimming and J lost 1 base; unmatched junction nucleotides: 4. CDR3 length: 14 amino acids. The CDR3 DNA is TGCGCCAGCAGCACCGGGACAGCCCAAGAGACCCAGTACTTC. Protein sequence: CASSTGTAQETQYF.

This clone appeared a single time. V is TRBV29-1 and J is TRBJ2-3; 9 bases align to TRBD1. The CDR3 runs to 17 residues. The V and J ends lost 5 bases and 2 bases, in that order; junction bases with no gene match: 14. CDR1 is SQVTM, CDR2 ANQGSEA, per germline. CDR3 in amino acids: CSVRGRRTGEYTDTQYF. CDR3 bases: TGCAGCGTTCGGGGGAGACGGACAGGGGAGTACACAGATACGCAGTATTTT.

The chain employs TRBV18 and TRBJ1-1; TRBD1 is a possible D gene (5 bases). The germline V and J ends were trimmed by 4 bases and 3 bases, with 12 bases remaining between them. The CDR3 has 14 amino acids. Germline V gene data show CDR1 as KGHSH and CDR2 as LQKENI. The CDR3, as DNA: TGTGCCAGCTCACAGTCAGGGTGGGACACTGAAGCTTTCTTT. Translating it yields CASSQSGWDTEAFF.

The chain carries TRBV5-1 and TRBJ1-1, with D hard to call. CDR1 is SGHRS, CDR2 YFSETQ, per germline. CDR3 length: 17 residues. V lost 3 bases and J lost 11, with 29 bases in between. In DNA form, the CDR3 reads TGCGCCAGCAGCTATGGCGCAGGCCCTAGATCTGGGAGTGAGGCTTTCTTT. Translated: CASSYGAGPRSGSEAFF.

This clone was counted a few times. The CDR3 is CASSGGHGNEQFF. DNA of the CDR3: TGTGCCAGCAGCGGCGGACACGGCAATGAGCAGTTCTTC. This chain connects TRBV9 to TRBJ2-1; possibly TRBD1 for D (5 bases). The CDR3 is 13 residues long. Per the germline V gene, CDR1 is SGDLS and CDR2 is YYNGEE. Deletions cut 3 bases from V and 6 bases from J, with 10 bases between.

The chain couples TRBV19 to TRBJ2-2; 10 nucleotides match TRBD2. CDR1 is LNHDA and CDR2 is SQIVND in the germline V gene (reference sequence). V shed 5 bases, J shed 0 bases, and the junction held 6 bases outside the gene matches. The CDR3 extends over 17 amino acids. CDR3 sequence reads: CASSPLGLAPNTGELFF. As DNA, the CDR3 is TGTGCCAGTAGTCCACTGGGACTAGCGCCGAACACCGGGGAGCTGTTTTTT.

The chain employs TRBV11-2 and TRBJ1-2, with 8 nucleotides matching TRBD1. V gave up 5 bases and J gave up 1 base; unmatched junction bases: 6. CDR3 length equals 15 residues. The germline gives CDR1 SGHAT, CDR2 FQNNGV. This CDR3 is CASSRQGSGNYGYTF. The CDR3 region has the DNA TGTGCCAGCAGCCGACAGGGGTCGGGTAACTATGGCTACACCTTC.

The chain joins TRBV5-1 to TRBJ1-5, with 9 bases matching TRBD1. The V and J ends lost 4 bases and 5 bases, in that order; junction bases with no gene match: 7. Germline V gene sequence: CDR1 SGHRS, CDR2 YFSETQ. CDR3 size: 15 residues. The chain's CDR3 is CASSLKQGADQPQHF. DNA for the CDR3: TGCGCCAGCAGCCTAAAACAGGGGGCGGATCAGCCCCAGCATTTT.